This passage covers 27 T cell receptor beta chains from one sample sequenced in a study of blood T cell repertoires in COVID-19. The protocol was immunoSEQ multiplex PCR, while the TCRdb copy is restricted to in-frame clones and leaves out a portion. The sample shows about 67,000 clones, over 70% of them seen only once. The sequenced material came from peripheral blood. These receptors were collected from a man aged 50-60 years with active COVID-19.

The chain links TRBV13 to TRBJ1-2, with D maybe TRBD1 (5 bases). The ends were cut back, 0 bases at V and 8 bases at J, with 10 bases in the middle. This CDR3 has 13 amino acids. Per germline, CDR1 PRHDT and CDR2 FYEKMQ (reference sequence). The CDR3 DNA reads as TGTGCCAGCAGCTTAGGCCCGACAGACGGCTACACCTTC. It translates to CASSLGPTDGYTF. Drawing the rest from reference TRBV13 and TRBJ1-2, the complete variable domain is AAGVIQSPRHLIKEKRETATLKCYPIPRHDTVYWYQQGPGQDPQFLISFYEKMQSDKGSIPDRFSAQQFSDYHSELNMSSLELGDSALYFCASSLGPTDGYTFGSGTRLTVV.

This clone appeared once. CDR3 in amino acids: CASSRRGENTF. The CDR3 DNA follows: TGTGCCAGCAGCCGCAGGGGAGAAAACACCTTC. The chain has TRBV5-4 and TRBJ1-2; tentatively, D is TRBD1 (6 bases). With 4 bases removed from V and 12 bases from J, the gap between germline ends came to 13 bases. This CDR3 contains 11 residues. Per germline, CDR1 SGHNT and CDR2 YYREEE (reference sequence).

CDR3 DNA: TGTGCCAGCAGTCCTAGTGGGAGCTACGAGCAGTACTTC. Translation: CASSPSGSYEQYF. This rearrangement joins TRBV25-1 to TRBJ2-7, with TRBD2 as a possible D gene (5 bases). Germline assignment: CDR1 MGHDK and CDR2 SYGVNS. This CDR3 region has 13 residues. Deletions cut 5 bases from V and 3 bases from J, with 11 bases between.

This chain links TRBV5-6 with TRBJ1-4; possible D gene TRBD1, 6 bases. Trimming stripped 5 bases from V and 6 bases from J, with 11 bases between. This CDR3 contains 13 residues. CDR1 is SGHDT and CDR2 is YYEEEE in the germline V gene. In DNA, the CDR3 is TGTGCCAGCAGGCAGGGGTCGGATGAAAAACTGTTTTTT. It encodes CASRQGSDEKLFF. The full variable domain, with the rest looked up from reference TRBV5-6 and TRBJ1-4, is DAGVTQSPTHLIKTRGQQVTLRCSPKSGHDTVSWYQQALGQGPQFIFQYYEEEERQRGNFPDRFSGHQFPNYSSELNVNALLLGDSALYLCASRQGSDEKLFFGSGTQLSVL.

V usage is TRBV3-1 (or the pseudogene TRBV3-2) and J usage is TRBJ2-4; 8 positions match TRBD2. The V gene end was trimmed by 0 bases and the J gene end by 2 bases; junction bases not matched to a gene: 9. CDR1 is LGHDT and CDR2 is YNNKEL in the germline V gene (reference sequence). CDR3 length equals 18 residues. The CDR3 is CASSQDPTGGYTKNIQYF. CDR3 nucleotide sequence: TGTGCCAGCAGCCAAGATCCGACGGGAGGGTACACCAAAAACATTCAGTACTTC.

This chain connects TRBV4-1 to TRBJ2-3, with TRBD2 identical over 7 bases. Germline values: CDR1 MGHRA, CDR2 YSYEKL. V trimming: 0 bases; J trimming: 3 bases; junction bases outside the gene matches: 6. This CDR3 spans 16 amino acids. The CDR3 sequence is CASSQDSGFGTDTQYF. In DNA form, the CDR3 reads TGCGCCAGCAGCCAAGATAGCGGGTTCGGGACAGATACGCAGTATTTT.

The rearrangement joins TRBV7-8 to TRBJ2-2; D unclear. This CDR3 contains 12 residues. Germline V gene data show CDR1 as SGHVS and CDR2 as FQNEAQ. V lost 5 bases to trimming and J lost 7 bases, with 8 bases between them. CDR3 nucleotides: TGTGCCAGCAGCCCAGCCTACGGGGAGCTGTTTTTT. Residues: CASSPAYGELFF.

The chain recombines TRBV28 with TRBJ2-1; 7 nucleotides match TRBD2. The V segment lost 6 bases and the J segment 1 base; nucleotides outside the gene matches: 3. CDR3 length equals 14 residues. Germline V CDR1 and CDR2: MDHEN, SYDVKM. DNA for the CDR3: TGTGCCAGCAGAGCGGGAATATCCTACAATGAGCAGTTCTTC. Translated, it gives CASRAGISYNEQFF.

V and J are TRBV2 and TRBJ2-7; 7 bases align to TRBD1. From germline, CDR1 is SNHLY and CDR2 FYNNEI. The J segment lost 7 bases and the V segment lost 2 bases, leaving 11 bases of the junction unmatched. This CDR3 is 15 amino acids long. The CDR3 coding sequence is TGTGCCAGCAGTGAACAACAGGGACAGCGCTCGGAGCAGTACTTC. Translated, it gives CASSEQQGQRSEQYF.

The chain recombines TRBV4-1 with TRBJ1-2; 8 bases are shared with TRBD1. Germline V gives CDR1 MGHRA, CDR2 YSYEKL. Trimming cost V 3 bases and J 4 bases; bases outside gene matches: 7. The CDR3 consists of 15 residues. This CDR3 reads CASSQGQVYRYGYTF. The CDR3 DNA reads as TGCGCCAGCAGCCAGGGACAGGTTTATCGCTATGGCTACACCTTC.

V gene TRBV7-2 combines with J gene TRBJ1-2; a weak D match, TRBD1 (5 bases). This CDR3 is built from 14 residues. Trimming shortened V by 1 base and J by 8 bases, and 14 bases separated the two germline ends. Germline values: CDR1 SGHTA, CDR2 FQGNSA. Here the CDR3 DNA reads TGTGCCAGCAGCTTAGGCCCGGGACTCGGGGGCTACACCTTC. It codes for CASSLGPGLGGYTF.

This chain's CDR3 is CASTPRGERYEQYF. DNA for the CDR3: TGTGCCAGTACCCCGAGAGGCGAGAGGTACGAGCAGTACTTC. V usage is TRBV19 and J usage is TRBJ2-7; no clear D gene. Per the germline V gene, CDR1 is LNHDA and CDR2 is SQIVND (reference sequence). This CDR3 contains 14 residues. V lost 7 bases, J lost 4 bases, and 17 bases lay in between.

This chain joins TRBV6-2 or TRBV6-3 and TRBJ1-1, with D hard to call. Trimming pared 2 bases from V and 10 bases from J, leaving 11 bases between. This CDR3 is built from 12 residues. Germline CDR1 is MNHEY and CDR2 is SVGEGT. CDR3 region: CASSYPSRGAFF. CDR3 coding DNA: TGTGCCAGCAGTTACCCGAGCCGTGGAGCTTTCTTT.

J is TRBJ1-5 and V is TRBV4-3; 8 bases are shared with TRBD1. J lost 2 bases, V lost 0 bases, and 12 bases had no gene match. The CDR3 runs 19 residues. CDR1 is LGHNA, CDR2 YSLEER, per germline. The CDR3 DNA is TGCGCCAGCAGCCAAGATTGGACAGGGATTGGTTGGGGCAATCAGCCCCAGCATTTT. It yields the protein CASSQDWTGIGWGNQPQHF.

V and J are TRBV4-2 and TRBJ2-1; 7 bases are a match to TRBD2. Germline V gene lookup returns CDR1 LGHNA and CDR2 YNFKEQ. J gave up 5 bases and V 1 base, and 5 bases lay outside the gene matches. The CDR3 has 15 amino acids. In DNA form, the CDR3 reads TGTGCCAGCAGCCAAGGGCGGGAGAGAAACAATGAGCAGTTCTTC. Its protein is CASSQGRERNNEQFF.

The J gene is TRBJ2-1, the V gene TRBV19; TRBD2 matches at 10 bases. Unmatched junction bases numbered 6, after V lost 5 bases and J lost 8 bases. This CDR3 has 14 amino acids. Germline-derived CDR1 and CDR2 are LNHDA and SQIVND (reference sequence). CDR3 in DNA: TGTGCCAGTAGTCCTAGCGGGAGAAGGGATGAGCAGTTCTTC. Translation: CASSPSGRRDEQFF.

The CDR3 DNA sequence: TGTGCCAGCAGTTACCGGGACAGCTATGGCTACACCTTC. This translates into CASSYRDSYGYTF. This sequence joins TRBV2 and TRBJ1-2, with 7 bases aligning to TRBD1. Germline CDR1 SNHLY, CDR2 FYNNEI. This CDR3 spans 13 amino acids. The J segment lost 4 bases and the V segment lost 5 bases, leaving 4 bases of the junction unmatched.

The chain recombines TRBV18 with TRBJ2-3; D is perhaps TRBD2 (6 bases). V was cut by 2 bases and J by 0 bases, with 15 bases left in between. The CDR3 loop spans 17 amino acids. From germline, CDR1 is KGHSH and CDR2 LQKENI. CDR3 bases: TGTGCCAGCTCACCAGGTGGCGGGGAAACTAGCACAGATACGCAGTATTTT. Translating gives CASSPGGGETSTDTQYF.

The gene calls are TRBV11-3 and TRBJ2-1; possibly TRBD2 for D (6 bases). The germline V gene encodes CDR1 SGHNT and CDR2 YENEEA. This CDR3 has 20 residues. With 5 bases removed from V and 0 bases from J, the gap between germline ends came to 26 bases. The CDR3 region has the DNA TGTGCCAGCAGCCCGACCGGGACTCCGGAAGGCCCTAGCTCCTACAATGAGCAGTTCTTC. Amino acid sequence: CASSPTGTPEGPSSYNEQFF.

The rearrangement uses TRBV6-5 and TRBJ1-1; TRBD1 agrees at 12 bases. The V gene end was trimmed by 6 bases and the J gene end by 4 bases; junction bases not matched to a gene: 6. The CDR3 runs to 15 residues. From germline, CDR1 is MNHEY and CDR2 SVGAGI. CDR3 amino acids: CASRSGQGAGTEAFF. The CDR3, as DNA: TGTGCCAGCAGATCGGGACAGGGGGCTGGCACTGAAGCTTTCTTT.

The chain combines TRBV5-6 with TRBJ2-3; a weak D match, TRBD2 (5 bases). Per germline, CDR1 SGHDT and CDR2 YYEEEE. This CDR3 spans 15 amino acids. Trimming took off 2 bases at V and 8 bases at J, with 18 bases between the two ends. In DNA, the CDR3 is TGTGCCAGCAGCTTCCCGGGAATATTTCCAGCTACGCAGTATTTT. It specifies CASSFPGIFPATQYF.

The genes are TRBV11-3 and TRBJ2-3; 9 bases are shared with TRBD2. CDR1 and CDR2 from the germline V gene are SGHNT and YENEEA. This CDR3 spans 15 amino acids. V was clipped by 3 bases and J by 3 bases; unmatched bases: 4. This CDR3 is CASSFSGSRTDTQYF. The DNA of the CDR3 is TGTGCCAGCAGCTTTAGCGGGAGTAGGACAGATACGCAGTATTTT.

The CDR3 spells CSARDRIYNEQFF. As DNA, the CDR3 is TGCAGCGCCCGGGATAGGATTTACAATGAGCAGTTCTTC. The genes are TRBV29-1 and TRBJ2-1; a weak D match, TRBD2 (5 bases). This CDR3 is built from 13 residues. Germline CDR1 SQVTM, CDR2 ANQGSEA. Trimming removed 7 bases at V and 4 bases at J, with 14 bases between.

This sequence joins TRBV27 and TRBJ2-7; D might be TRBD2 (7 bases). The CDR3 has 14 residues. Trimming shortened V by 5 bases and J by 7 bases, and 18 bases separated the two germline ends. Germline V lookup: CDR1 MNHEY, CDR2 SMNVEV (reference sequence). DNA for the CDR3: TGTGCCAGCAGTCCCTCGTCGAGGGGGGGAGAGCAGTACTTC. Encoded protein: CASSPSSRGGEQYF.

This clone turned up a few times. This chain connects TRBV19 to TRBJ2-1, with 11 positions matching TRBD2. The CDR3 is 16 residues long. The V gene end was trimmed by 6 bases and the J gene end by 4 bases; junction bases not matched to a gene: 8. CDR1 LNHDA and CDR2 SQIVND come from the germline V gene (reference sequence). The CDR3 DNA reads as TGTGCCAGTAGCCAGACTAGCGGGATTGGTTACAATGAGCAGTTCTTC. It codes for CASSQTSGIGYNEQFF.

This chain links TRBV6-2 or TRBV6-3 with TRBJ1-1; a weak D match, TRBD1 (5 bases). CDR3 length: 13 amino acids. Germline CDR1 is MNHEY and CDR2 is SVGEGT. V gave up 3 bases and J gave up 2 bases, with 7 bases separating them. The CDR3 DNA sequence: TGTGCCAGCAGTTATGGGACTAACACTGAAGCTTTCTTT. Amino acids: CASSYGTNTEAFF.

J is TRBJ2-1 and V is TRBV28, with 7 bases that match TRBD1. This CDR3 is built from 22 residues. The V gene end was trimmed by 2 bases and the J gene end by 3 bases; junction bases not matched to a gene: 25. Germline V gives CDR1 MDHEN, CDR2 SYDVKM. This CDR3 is CASSLGDSLSFSWGLGYNEQFF. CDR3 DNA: TGTGCCAGCAGTTTAGGGGACAGTCTCTCCTTCAGCTGGGGTTTGGGCTACAATGAGCAGTTCTTC.